A selection of T cell receptor beta chains follows, all from one sample in a study of control samples from healthy donors and cancer patients. Data came from immunoSEQ multiplex PCR; TCRdb stores just in-frame clones and leaves some out. In total, the table holds some 190,000 clones. The sample was blood. The receptor source for this set is a woman aged 25 to 39 in good health. Each CDR3 is given with its conserved first and last residue. Fields, in order: D gene, J gene, V gene, CDR3 DNA, CDR3 protein. D genes are given only for firm matches.

d_call: .
j_call: TRBJ2-1
v_call: TRBV7-3
cdr3_nt: TGTGCCAGCAGCTTATATCCCAATGAGCAGTTCTTC
cdr3_aa: CASSLYPNEQFF

d_call: TRBD1
j_call: TRBJ2-7
v_call: TRBV28
cdr3_nt: TGTGCCAGCAGTTTGACAGGGGGGAATCCCTACGAGCAGTACTTC
cdr3_aa: CASSLTGGNPYEQYF

d_call: TRBD2
j_call: TRBJ2-1
v_call: TRBV6-1
cdr3_nt: TGTGCCAGCAGTGAATGGGCGGGGGGCCTCAATGAGCAGTTCTTC
cdr3_aa: CASSEWAGGLNEQFF

d_call: .
j_call: TRBJ1-1
v_call: TRBV6-2/TRBV6-3
cdr3_nt: TGTGCCAGCAGTTACTCAAAAAAAGGGGTCGTGGCTGAAGCTTTCTTT
cdr3_aa: CASSYSKKGVVAEAFF

d_call: .
j_call: TRBJ1-1
v_call: TRBV7-2
cdr3_nt: TGTGCCAGCAGCTTAGGCATTCTTAGGAGGGGGTACACTGAAGCTTTCTTT
cdr3_aa: CASSLGILRRGYTEAFF

d_call: .
j_call: TRBJ2-7
v_call: TRBV11-2
cdr3_nt: TGTGCCAGCCATGGGAGACGCCACCTCTACGAGCAGTACTTC
cdr3_aa: CASHGRRHLYEQYF

d_call: .
j_call: TRBJ2-3
v_call: TRBV11-2
cdr3_nt: TGTGCCAGCAGCTCCGAGCGGCCTAGCACAGATACGCAGTATTTT
cdr3_aa: CASSSERPSTDTQYF

d_call: .
j_call: TRBJ2-4
v_call: TRBV2
cdr3_nt: TGTGCCAGCAAGAACCCCCTTAAGAGGAACATTCAGTACTTC
cdr3_aa: CASKNPLKRNIQYF

d_call: .
j_call: TRBJ1-2
v_call: TRBV21-1
cdr3_nt: TGTGCCAGCAGCAAAGTGGGAAGGGGGCGGTTAAGGGGCTATGGCCACACCTTC
cdr3_aa: CASSKVGRGRLRGYGHTF

d_call: TRBD1
j_call: TRBJ2-2
v_call: TRBV29-1
cdr3_nt: TGCAGCGGACAGGGGTATCGAGGCACCGGGGAGCTGTTTTTT
cdr3_aa: CSGQGYRGTGELFF

d_call: TRBD1
j_call: TRBJ2-7
v_call: TRBV28
cdr3_nt: TGTGCCATACGACAGGGGGATGTGTCCTACGAGCAGTACTTC
cdr3_aa: CAIRQGDVSYEQYF

d_call: TRBD2
j_call: TRBJ2-3
v_call: TRBV6-5
cdr3_nt: TGTGCCAGCAGTTACTCCGTGACGAGCGGGGGGGATACGCAGTATTTT
cdr3_aa: CASSYSVTSGGDTQYF